There are a few counts of the clone carrying this T cell receptor (beta chain). The target antigen is unknown. TCR beta CDR3 region amplification was performed from RNA transcripts. The HTBI primer set served for first-round RT-PCR of the TCR CDR3. From the multiplex PCR reads, TCRdb called clonotypes with MiXCR, one entry per CDR3 protein. The sample lists some 350,000 distinct CDR3 sequences; approximately 14% were seen once. These data are taken from a study of T cells in Graves' hyperthyroidism and ophthalmopathy. Study details: Blood was drawn when the patient was first diagnosed and still untreated.

The study's findings and limits: The model foresaw ophthalmopathy a median approximately 6.3 months prior to onset.

When hyperthyroidism was first diagnosed, the blood sample was taken, preceding any ophthalmopathy symptoms. Germline loops: CDR1 SGHTA, CDR2 FQGNSA. The CDR3 spans 20 residues. V lost 1 base to trimming and J lost 0 bases; unmatched junction nucleotides: 12. Sequencing input: blood. This TCR was sampled from a woman between 18 and 30 years old with Graves' hyperthyroidism that later progressed to Graves' ophthalmopathy. The chain recombines TRBV7-2 with TRBJ2-4; TRBD1 aligns across 10 bases. DNA for the CDR3: TGTGCCAGCAGCTTAGGTGGGGACAGGGGCGAACCTATAGCCAAAAACATTCAGTACTTC. This codes for CASSLGGDRGEPIAKNIQYF.